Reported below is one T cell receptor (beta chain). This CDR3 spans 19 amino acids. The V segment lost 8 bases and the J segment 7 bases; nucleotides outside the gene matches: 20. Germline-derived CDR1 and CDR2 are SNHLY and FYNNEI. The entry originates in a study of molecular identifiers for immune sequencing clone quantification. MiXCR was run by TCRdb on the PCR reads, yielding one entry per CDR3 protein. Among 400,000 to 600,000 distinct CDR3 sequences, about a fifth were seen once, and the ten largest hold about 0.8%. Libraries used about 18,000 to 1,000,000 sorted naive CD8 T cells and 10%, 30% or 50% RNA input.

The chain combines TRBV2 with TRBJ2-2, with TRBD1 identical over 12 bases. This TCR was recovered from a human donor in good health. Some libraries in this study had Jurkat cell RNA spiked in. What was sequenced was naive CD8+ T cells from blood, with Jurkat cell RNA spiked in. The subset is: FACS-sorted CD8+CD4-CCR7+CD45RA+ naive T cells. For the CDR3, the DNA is TGTGCCAGCCACACTTGGGAGTCCGGGACAGGGGGCCGTGGCGGGGAGCTGTTTTTT. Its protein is CASHTWESGTGGRGGELFF.